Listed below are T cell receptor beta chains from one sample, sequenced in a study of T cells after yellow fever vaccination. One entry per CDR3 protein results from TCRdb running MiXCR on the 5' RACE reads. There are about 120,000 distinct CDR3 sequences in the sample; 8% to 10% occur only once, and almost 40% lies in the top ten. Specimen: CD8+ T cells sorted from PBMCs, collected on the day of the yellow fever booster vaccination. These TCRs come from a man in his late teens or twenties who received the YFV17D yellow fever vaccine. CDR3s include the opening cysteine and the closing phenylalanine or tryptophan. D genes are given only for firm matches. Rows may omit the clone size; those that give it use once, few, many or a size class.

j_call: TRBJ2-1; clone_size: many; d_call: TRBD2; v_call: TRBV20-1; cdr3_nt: TGCAGTGCCCTCGGGACTAGCGGGGGGATCTCCTACAATGAGCAGTTCTTC; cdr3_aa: CSALGTSGGISYNEQFF
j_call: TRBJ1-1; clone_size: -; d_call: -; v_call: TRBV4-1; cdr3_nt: TGCGCCAGCAGCCAAGGAGGACAGTGGCGGAACACTGAAGCTTTCTTT; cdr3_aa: CASSQGGQWRNTEAFF
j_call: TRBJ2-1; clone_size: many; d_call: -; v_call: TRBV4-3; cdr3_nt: TGCGCCAGCAGCCAAGGGACCTACTACAATGAGCAGTTCTTC; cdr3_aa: CASSQGTYYNEQFF
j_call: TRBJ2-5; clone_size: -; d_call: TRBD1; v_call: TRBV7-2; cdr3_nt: TGTGCCAGCAGCCCCATGACAGGGATACTCAAGGCGACCCAGTACTTC; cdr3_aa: CASSPMTGILKATQYF
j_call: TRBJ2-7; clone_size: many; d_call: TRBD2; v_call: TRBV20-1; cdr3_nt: TGCAGTGCTTCCGGACTAGCGGGGTGGTACGAGCAGTACTTC; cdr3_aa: CSASGLAGWYEQYF
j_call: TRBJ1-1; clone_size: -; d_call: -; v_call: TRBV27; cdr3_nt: TGTGCCAGTGGGGCGGGGAGCACTGAAGCTTTCTTT; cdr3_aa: CASGAGSTEAFF
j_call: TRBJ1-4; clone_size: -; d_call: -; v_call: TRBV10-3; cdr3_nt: TGTGCCATCAGTGAAACTAATGAAAAACTGTTTTTT; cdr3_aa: CAISETNEKLFF
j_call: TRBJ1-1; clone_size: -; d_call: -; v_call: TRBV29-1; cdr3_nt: TGCAGCGTTGTCAGTAACACTGAAGCTTTCTTT; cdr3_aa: CSVVSNTEAFF
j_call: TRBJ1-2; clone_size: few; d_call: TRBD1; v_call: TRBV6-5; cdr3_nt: TGTGCCAGCAGTTCGACAGGGGTGGCCGGCTACACCTTC; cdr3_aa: CASSSTGVAGYTF
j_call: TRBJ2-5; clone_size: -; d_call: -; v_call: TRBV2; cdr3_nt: TGTGCCAGCAGTCCTCGGTCGACACTCGCGTTTGGTGCGGAGACCCAGTACTTC; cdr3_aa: CASSPRSTLAFGAETQYF
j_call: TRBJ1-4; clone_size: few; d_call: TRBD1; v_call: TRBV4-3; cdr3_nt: TGCGCCAGCAGCCAAAGACAGGGATTGATAGATGAAAAACTGTTTTTT; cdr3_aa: CASSQRQGLIDEKLFF
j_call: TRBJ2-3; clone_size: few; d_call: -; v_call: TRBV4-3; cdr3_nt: TGCGCCAGCAGCCAAGGTCGCAGCGACGATACGCAGTATTTT; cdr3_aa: CASSQGRSDDTQYF
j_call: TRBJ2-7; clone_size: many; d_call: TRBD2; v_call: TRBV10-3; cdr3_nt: TGTGCCATCCGTTTTGCCGAGCGGGGGGCTTACGAGCAGTACTTC; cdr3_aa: CAIRFAERGAYEQYF
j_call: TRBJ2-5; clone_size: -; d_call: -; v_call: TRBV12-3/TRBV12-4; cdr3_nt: TGTGCCAGCAGTTTGCCTCGAGGAGGAGGACGCGACGGGGAGACCCAGTACTTC; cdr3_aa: CASSLPRGGGRDGETQYF
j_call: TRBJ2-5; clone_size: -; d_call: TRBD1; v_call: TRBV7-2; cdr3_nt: TGTGCCAGCAGCTACCGGGACAGGGAAAAGACCCAGTACTTC; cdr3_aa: CASSYRDREKTQYF
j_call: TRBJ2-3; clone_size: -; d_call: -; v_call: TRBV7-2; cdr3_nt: TGTGCCAGCAGCTTCCCCGGGGGCACAGATACGCAGTATTTT; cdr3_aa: CASSFPGGTDTQYF
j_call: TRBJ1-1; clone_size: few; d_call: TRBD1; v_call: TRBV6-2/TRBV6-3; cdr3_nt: TGTGCCAGTAGACAGGGGGCTCCTACTGAAGCTTTCTTT; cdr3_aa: CASRQGAPTEAFF
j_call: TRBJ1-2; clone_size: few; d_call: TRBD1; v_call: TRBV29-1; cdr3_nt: TGCAGCGTTGAGGGACAGCTATATGGCTACACCTTC; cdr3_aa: CSVEGQLYGYTF
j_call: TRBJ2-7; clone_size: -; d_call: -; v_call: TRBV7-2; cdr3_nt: TGTGCCAGCAGCTCGCCAAACGGGGACTCCTACGAGCAGTACTTC; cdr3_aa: CASSSPNGDSYEQYF
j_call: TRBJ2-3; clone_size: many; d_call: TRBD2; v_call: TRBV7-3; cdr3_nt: TGTGCCAGCAGCTTATACGGCGTTAGCGGGGGGCGGGATACGCAGTATTTT; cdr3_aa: CASSLYGVSGGRDTQYF
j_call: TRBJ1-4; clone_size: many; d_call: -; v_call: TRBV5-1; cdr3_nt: TGCGCCAGCAGGTACAACCCGGGACATCAGTCGCCAACTAATGAAAAACTGTTTTTT; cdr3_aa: CASRYNPGHQSPTNEKLFF
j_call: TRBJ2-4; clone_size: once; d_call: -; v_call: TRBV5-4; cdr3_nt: TGTGCCAGCAGCTCAGGGAGGGGGCGGACCGGAGCCAAAAACATTCAGTACTTC; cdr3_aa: CASSSGRGRTGAKNIQYF
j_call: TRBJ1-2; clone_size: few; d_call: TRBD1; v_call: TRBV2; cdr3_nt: TGTGCCAGCAGTGAAGCTTTGGGGACAGGGATCTATGGCTACACCTTC; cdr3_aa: CASSEALGTGIYGYTF
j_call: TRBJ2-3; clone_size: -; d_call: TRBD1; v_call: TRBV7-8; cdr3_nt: TGTGCCAGCAGCCCGAGGGGGACAGAAAGCACAGATACGCAGTATTTT; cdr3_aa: CASSPRGTESTDTQYF
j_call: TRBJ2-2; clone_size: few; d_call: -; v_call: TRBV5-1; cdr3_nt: TGCGCCAGCAGCTTGGCCGGACCATCAGGCACCGGGGAGCTGTTTTTT; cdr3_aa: CASSLAGPSGTGELFF
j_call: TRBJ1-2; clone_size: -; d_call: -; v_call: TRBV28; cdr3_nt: TGTGCCAGCAGTTTATGGAAGGGTAACTATGGCTACACCTTC; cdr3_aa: CASSLWKGNYGYTF
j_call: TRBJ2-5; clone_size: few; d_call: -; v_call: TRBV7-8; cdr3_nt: TGTGCCAGCAGCTTAGATGGCTGGGGGCAGACCCAGTACTTC; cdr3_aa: CASSLDGWGQTQYF
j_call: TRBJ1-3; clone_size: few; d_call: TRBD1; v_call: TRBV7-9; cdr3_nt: TGTGCCAGCAGCTTAGCAAGGGGACAGCTCTCTGGAAACACCATATATTTT; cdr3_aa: CASSLARGQLSGNTIYF
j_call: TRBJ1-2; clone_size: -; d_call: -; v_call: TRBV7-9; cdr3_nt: TGTGCCAGCAGCTCCGAACGTGCTAACTATGGCTACACCTTC; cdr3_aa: CASSSERANYGYTF
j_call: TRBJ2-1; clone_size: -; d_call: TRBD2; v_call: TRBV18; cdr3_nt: TGTGCCAGCTTTACGACTAGCGGGGAGGCCTACAATGAGCAGTTCTTC; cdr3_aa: CASFTTSGEAYNEQFF
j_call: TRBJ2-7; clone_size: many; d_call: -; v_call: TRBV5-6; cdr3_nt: TGTGCCAGCAGCTTGGGCAGCACCTACGAGCAGTACTTC; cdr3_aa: CASSLGSTYEQYF
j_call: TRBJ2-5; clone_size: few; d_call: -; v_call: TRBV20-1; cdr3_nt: TGCAGTGCTAGAGATTACAGGGTCTACCAAGAGACCCAGTACTTC; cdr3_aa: CSARDYRVYQETQYF
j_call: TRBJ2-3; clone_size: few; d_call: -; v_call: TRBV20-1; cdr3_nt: TGCAGTGCTAGAGGAGGAAGCGGGCGATTTGGAGATACGCAGTATTTT; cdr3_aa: CSARGGSGRFGDTQYF
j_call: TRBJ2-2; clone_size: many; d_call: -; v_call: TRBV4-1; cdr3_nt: TGCGCCAGCAGCCAAGAACATCTGTCGGGGGAGCTGTTTTTT; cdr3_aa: CASSQEHLSGELFF
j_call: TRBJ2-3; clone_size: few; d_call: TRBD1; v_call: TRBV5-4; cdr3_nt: TGTGCCAGCAGCTCGGACAGGGGGCGGAAGGGTACGCAGTATTTT; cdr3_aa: CASSSDRGRKGTQYF
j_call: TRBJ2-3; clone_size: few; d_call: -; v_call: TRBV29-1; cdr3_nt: TGCAGCGCTTGCGCGGATAGCACAGATACGCAGTATTTT; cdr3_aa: CSACADSTDTQYF
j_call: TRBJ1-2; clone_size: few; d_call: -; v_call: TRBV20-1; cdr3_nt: TGCAGTGCTAGATTGGGGGGAAACTATGGCTACACCTTC; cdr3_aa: CSARLGGNYGYTF
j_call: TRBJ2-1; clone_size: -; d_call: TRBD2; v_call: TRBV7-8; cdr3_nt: TGTGCCAGCAGCTTAGCGGCTAGCGGATTCTCCTACAATGAGCAGTTCTTC; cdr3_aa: CASSLAASGFSYNEQFF
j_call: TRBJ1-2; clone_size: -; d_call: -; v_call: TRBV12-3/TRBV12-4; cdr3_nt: TGTGCCAGCAGTTTAACTGAGAACTATGGCTACACCTTC; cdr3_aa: CASSLTENYGYTF
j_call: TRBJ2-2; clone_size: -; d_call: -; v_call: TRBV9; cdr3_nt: TGTGCCAGCAGCGTAGCTTCCCTAGCCGGAACCGGGGAGCTGTTTTTT; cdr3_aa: CASSVASLAGTGELFF
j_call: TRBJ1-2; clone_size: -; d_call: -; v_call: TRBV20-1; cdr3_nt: TGCAGTGCCTTGAGCGAGTATGGCTACACCTTC; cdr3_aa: CSALSEYGYTF
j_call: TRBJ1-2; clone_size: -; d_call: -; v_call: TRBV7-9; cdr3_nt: TGTGCCAGCAGCGGTCGTATCTGGGGCTATGGCTACACCTTC; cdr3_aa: CASSGRIWGYGYTF
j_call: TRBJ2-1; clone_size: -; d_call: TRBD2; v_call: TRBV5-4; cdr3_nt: TGTGCCAGCAGATCATCAACTAGCGGGGGGCCTCTCGATGAGCAGTTCTTC; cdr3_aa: CASRSSTSGGPLDEQFF
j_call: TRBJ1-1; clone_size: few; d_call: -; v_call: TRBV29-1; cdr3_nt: TGCAGCGTGCCGGACAGGAACACTGAAGCTTTCTTT; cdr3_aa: CSVPDRNTEAFF
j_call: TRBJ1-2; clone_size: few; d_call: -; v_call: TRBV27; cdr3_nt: TGTGCCAGTAAAACAGGAGGCCGGTTATACACCTTC; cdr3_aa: CASKTGGRLYTF
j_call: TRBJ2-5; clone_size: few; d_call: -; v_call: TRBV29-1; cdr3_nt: TGCAGCGTTAGCAGGGCGGAGGAGACCCAGTACTTC; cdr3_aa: CSVSRAEETQYF
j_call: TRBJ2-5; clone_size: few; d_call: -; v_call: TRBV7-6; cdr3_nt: TGTGCCAGCAGCTTTCAAGGCCTTGAGACCCAGTACTTC; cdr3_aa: CASSFQGLETQYF
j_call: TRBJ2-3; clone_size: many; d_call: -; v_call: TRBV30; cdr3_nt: TGTGCCTGGAGCCTAGGGATCGGGACAGATACGCAGTATTTT; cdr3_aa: CAWSLGIGTDTQYF
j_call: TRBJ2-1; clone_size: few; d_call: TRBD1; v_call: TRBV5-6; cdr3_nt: TGTGCCAGCAGCTTGTTGGCGGACAGGGGGAATGAGCAGTTCTTC; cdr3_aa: CASSLLADRGNEQFF